The rows below give T cell receptor beta chains drawn from one sample of a study of regulatory dendritic cells for organ transplantation. Sequenced by immunoSEQ multiplex PCR; TCRdb stores in-frame clones only, minus some. Of over 9,500 clones listed, approximately 89% are singletons. For these TCRs, the target antigens are not known. Sequencing used naive CD8+ T cells from blood cultured with regulatory dendritic cells. The receptors come from a human donor in good health. The CDR3 runs from the conserved cysteine through the conserved F or W. A D gene is named only where the DNA matches it firmly. Only part of the rows carry a size: once, few, many, or a class if the clone is expanded.

length	V	size	J	D	CDR3	DNA
12	TRBV30	.	TRBJ1-2	.	CAWSVLDFGYTF	TGTGCCTGGAGTGTACTGGATTTCGGCTACACCTTC
11	TRBV28	.	TRBJ1-4	.	CASREGEKLFF	TGTGCCAGCAGGGAGGGTGAAAAACTGTTTTTT
13	TRBV6-1	.	TRBJ2-7	TRBD1	CASRATGPYEQYF	TGTGCCAGCAGAGCGACAGGGCCCTACGAGCAGTACTTC
15	TRBV7-6	.	TRBJ2-1	TRBD2	CASSLGLAQYNEQFF	TGTGCCAGCAGCTTGGGACTAGCGCAATACAATGAGCAGTTCTTC
14	TRBV9	once	TRBJ2-3	.	CASSQSDSTDTQYF	TGTGCCAGCAGCCAATCGGATAGCACAGATACGCAGTATTTT
10	TRBV2	.	TRBJ2-2	.	CASRGRELFF	TGTGCCAGCAGGGGCCGGGAGCTGTTTTTT
18	TRBV9	.	TRBJ1-6	TRBD1	CASSVGEGASSYNSPLHF	TGTGCCAGCAGCGTAGGGGAGGGGGCGAGCTCCTATAATTCACCCCTCCACTTT
14	TRBV13	.	TRBJ1-5	TRBD1	CASSLRQGIGPQHF	TGTGCCAGCAGCCTTAGACAGGGCATAGGGCCCCAGCATTTT
13	TRBV4-2	.	TRBJ2-5	.	CASSPGLEETQYF	TGTGCCAGCAGCCCAGGGCTCGAGGAGACCCAGTACTTC
13	TRBV5-4	.	TRBJ2-7	TRBD2	CASSISGSPEQYF	TGTGCCAGCAGCATCAGCGGGAGCCCCGAGCAGTACTTC
13	TRBV19	few	TRBJ1-1	.	CASLGGVRTEAFF	TGTGCCAGTTTGGGAGGGGTGAGGACTGAAGCTTTCTTT
14	TRBV7-9	.	TRBJ1-4	.	CASSLGDGDEKLFF	TGTGCCAGCAGCTTAGGGGACGGGGATGAAAAACTGTTTTTT
17	TRBV10-2	.	TRBJ1-4	TRBD1	CASSEPIGDRADEKLFF	TGCGCCAGCAGTGAGCCCATAGGGGACAGGGCTGATGAAAAACTGTTTTTT
14	TRBV11-2	once	TRBJ2-5	.	CASSLVEGLETQYF	TGTGCCAGCAGCTTAGTAGAGGGGTTAGAGACCCAGTACTTC
17	TRBV2	.	TRBJ2-3	TRBD2	CASSEGKAGWSTDTQYF	TGTGCCAGCAGTGAAGGAAAAGCGGGATGGAGCACAGATACGCAGTATTTT
13	TRBV5-6	.	TRBJ1-1	TRBD1	CASSARGPTEAFF	TGTGCCAGCAGCGCCAGGGGGCCCACTGAAGCTTTCTTT
15	TRBV6-1	.	TRBJ1-4	TRBD1	CASSERDSTWEKLFF	TGTGCCAGCAGTGAACGGGACAGCACTTGGGAAAAACTGTTTTTT
15	TRBV13	.	TRBJ1-3	.	CATNSLDRTGNTIYF	TGTGCCACAAACTCCCTTGACCGAACTGGAAACACCATATATTTT
15	TRBV9	.	TRBJ1-1	TRBD1	CASSVGGGAGTEAFF	TGTGCCAGCAGCGTTGGAGGGGGCGCTGGGACTGAAGCTTTCTTT
14	TRBV4-2	.	TRBJ2-3	.	CASSQSGSTDTQYF	TGTGCCAGCAGCCAGAGCGGAAGCACAGATACGCAGTATTTT
19	TRBV9	.	TRBJ2-3	TRBD2	CASSVEGTSGGAAWNTQYF	TGTGCCAGCAGCGTAGAAGGGACTAGCGGGGGGGCCGCCTGGAATACGCAGTATTTT
14	TRBV28	.	TRBJ1-2	.	CASSLGWDIASDTF	TGTGCCAGCAGTTTAGGTTGGGACATAGCGAGTGACACCTTC
13	TRBV25-1	.	TRBJ1-3	.	CASKEDSGNTIYF	TGTGCCAGCAAGGAAGACTCTGGAAACACCATATATTTT
13	TRBV18	.	TRBJ2-1	.	CASSPVPYNEQFF	TGTGCCAGCTCACCAGTCCCCTACAATGAGCAGTTCTTC
15	TRBV27	.	TRBJ1-2	TRBD1	CASSPQGQRFYGYTF	TGTGCCAGCAGTCCTCAGGGACAGAGATTCTATGGCTACACCTTC
16	TRBV27	.	TRBJ2-7	.	CASSATLHDFSYEQYF	TGTGCCAGCAGCGCCACCTTACATGATTTTTCCTACGAGCAGTACTTC
12	TRBV9	.	TRBJ2-3	.	CASSGGADTQYF	TGTGCCAGCAGCGGAGGCGCAGATACGCAGTATTTT
13	TRBV28	.	TRBJ2-7	.	CASSSVQGSRRHF	TGTGCCAGCAGTTCGGTCCAAGGGTCCAGGAGACACTTC
16	TRBV9	few	TRBJ2-4	TRBD1	CASSLTGVAAKNIQYF	TGTGCCAGCAGTCTTACAGGGGTGGCGGCCAAAAACATTCAGTACTTC
11	TRBV4-1	.	TRBJ2-1	.	CASSQGIEEFF	TGCGCCAGCAGCCAGGGTATCGAGGAGTTCTTC
17	TRBV7-9	once	TRBJ2-1	.	CASSSETPADRWNEQFF	TGTGCCAGCAGCTCTGAAACCCCAGCCGACAGGTGGAATGAGCAGTTCTTC
11	TRBV11-2	few	TRBJ2-7	.	CASSLPHEQYF	TGTGCCAGCAGCCTACCTCACGAGCAGTACTTC
13	TRBV9	.	TRBJ2-5	.	CASSLRMGETQYF	TGTGCCAGCAGTCTAAGAATGGGGGAGACCCAGTACTTC
15	TRBV6-5	.	TRBJ2-7	.	CASSYGSTVGNEQYF	TGTGCCAGCAGTTACGGATCAACAGTTGGGAACGAGCAGTACTTC
14	TRBV6-5	.	TRBJ1-1	.	CASRKHDGRTEAFF	TGTGCCAGCAGGAAACACGACGGCCGCACTGAAGCTTTCTTT